This T cell receptor (beta chain) stems from a study of T cells in Graves' hyperthyroidism and ophthalmopathy. Extraction of PBMCs used about 9.2 ml of fresh peripheral blood. The TCR beta CDR3 regions underwent amplification using RNA transcripts as the source. Researchers ran a first-round RT-PCR on the TCR CDR3 using the HTBI primer set. MiXCR, applied by TCRdb to the multiplex PCR reads, yields one record per CDR3 protein. The top ten hold less than 4.5% of the sample, which has hundreds of thousands of distinct CDR3 sequences, around 16% seen once. Trimming left V 3 bases short and J 5 bases short, with 13 bases between. CDR1 and CDR2 (germline): DFQATT, SNEGSKA (reference sequence). The CDR3 covers 13 residues.

The source of this sequence is a woman in her twenties or thirties with Graves' hyperthyroidism. The rearrangement links TRBV20-1 to TRBJ2-5; D is perhaps TRBD1 or TRBD2 (6 bases each). The sequencing sample was made of blood. CDR3 sequence (DNA): TGCAGTGCTAGGTCGGGGGCACAGGAGACCCAGTACTTC. Protein: CSARSGAQETQYF.